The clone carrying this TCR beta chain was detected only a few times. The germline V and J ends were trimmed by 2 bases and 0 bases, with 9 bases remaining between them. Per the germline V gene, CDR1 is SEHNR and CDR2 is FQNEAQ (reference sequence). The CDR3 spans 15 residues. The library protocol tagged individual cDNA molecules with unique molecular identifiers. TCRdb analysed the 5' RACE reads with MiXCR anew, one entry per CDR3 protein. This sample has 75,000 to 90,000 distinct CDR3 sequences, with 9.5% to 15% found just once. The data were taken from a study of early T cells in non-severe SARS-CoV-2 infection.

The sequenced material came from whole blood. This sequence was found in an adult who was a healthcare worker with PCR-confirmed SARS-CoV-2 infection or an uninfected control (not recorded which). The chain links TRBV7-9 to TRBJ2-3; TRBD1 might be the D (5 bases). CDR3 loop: CASSLNAGSTDTQYF. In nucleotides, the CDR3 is TGTGCCAGCAGCTTAAACGCAGGGAGCACAGATACGCAGTATTTT.